The clone carrying this T cell receptor beta chain showed up many times. Trimming took off 1 base at V and 2 bases at J, with 12 bases between the two ends. Per the germline V gene, CDR1 is SGHRS and CDR2 is YFSETQ. The CDR3 has 15 amino acids. Unique molecular identifiers tagged the TCRbeta library. TCRdb passed the PCR reads through MiXCR, listing each CDR3 protein once. The sample records approximately 93,000 distinct CDR3 sequences, more than 7% being singletons. This specimen comes from a study of T-cell reconstitution after alpha-beta-depleted transplantation in children. The genes are TRBV5-1 and TRBJ2-5; D remains ambiguous. The sequence derives from a human donor who donated a stem cell graft to a child with congenital amegakaryocytic thrombocytopenia. Here the sequenced sample was PBMCs from the stem cell graft donor, taken from the stem cell graft. The CDR3 loop reads CASSLIAGNQETQYF. Written as DNA, the CDR3 is TGCGCCAGCAGCTTGATTGCCGGTAATCAAGAGACCCAGTACTTC.